This T cell receptor beta chain emerged from a study of cytomegalovirus exposure and HLA in healthy donors. Study-level points and caveats: Later genetic work tied a missense DCLRE1C variant to beta-chain V and J trimming.

About this clone itself: What it recognizes is unknown.

13 Jbeta primers and 60 Vbeta primers were used for the PCR. Libraries were prepared by immunoSEQ multiplex PCR; TCRdb keeps only in-frame clonotypes and omits some of them. The profile shows under 250,000 clones, about 72% of them singletons. Losses at the gene ends were 4 bases for V and 3 bases for J; bases not matched to a gene: 8. The CDR3 covers 15 residues. The germline V gene encodes CDR1 SGHRS and CDR2 YFSETQ. The chain recombines TRBV5-1 with TRBJ1-1; TRBD1 aligns across 8 bases. The source material was PBMCs. This receptor was obtained from a male donor in good health and CMV-seronegative. The CDR3 is CASSGTGTGDTEAFF. CDR3 DNA: TGCGCCAGCAGCGGGACCGGGACAGGTGACACTGAAGCTTTCTTT. The whole variable domain, remainder taken from reference TRBV5-1 and TRBJ1-1, is KAGVTQTPRYLIKTRGQQVTLSCSPISGHRSVSWYQQTPGQGLQFLFEYFSETQRNKGNFPGRFSGRQFSNSRSEMNVSTLELGDSALYLCASSGTGTGDTEAFFGQGTRLTVV.